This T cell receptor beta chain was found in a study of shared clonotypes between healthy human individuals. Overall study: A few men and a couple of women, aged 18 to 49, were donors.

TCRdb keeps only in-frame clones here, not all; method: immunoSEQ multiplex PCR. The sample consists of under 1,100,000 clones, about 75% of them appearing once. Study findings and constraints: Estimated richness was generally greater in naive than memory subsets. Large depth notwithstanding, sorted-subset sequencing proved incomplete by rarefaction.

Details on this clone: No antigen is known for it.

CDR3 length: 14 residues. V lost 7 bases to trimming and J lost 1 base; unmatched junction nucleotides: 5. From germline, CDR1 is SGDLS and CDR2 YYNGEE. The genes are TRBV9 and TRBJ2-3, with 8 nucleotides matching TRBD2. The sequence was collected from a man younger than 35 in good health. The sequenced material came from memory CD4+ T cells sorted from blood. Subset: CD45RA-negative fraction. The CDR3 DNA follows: TGTGCCAGCCGGGCGGGGGGACGCACAGATACGCAGTATTTT. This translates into CASRAGGRTDTQYF.